This is a list of T cell receptor beta chains from one sample in a study of blood T cell repertoires in COVID-19. Data came from immunoSEQ multiplex PCR; TCRdb stores just in-frame clones and leaves some out. Seen here are about 260,000 clones, 86% observed once, and the top ten hold under 2%. The sequenced material came from peripheral blood. These receptors all come from a man younger than 40 with active or convalescent COVID-19. Each CDR3 is given with its conserved first and last residue. Each record gives: clone size, V gene, J gene, D gene, CDR3 protein, CDR3 DNA. A D gene is named only where the DNA matches it firmly. Not all rows give a size; the values are once, few, many and, for expanded clones, a class.

-	TRBV12-3/TRBV12-4	TRBJ1-1	-	CASSSQPNTEAFF	TGTGCCAGCAGTTCACAGCCGAACACTGAAGCTTTCTTT
few	TRBV7-2	TRBJ2-2	-	CASSLGLASTGELFF	TGTGCCAGCAGCTTAGGGCTAGCGAGCACCGGGGAGCTGTTTTTT
-	TRBV27	TRBJ2-2	-	CASSRKTLSGRTSFLGFTGELFF	TGTGCCAGCAGTCGCAAGACACTCAGCGGTAGGACTTCGTTTTTGGGCTTCACCGGGGAGCTGTTTTTT
few	TRBV11-2	TRBJ1-2	TRBD1	CASRPSTGASDGYTF	TGTGCCAGCAGACCAAGCACAGGGGCGAGTGATGGCTACACCTTC
-	TRBV9	TRBJ2-2	-	CASHEEGSGELFF	TGTGCCAGCCATGAGGAGGGGTCCGGGGAGCTGTTTTTT
few	TRBV29-1	TRBJ2-5	TRBD2	CSVRTGGTSEQETQYF	TGCAGCGTGCGGACAGGAGGGACTAGCGAGCAAGAGACCCAGTACTTC
-	TRBV7-8	TRBJ1-2	-	CASSSLAAQGINGYTF	TGTGCCAGCAGCTCACTAGCGGCTCAGGGGATCAACGGCTACACCTTC
-	TRBV29-1	TRBJ1-3	TRBD1	CSALDRVSGNTIYF	TGCAGCGCCCTCGACAGGGTTTCTGGAAACACCATATATTTT
-	TRBV4-3	TRBJ2-7	TRBD1	CASSQEWTGFLPYEQYF	TGCGCCAGCAGCCAAGAATGGACAGGTTTTCTACCCTACGAGCAGTACTTC
-	TRBV23-1	TRBJ1-3	TRBD1	CASSQVTGTGANSGNTIYF	TGCGCCAGCAGTCAGGTTACCGGGACAGGGGCAAATTCTGGAAACACCATATATTTT
once	TRBV4-2	TRBJ2-7	TRBD1	CASSPRTGNYEQYF	TGTGCCAGCAGCCCACGGACAGGGAATTACGAGCAGTACTTC
-	TRBV6-5	TRBJ1-4	TRBD1	CASTQGAGEKLFF	TGTGCCAGCACGCAGGGGGCGGGAGAAAAACTGTTTTTT
-	TRBV13	TRBJ2-1	TRBD1	CASSPMGDRGYNEQFF	TGTGCCAGCAGCCCGATGGGGGACAGGGGCTACAATGAGCAGTTCTTC
-	TRBV19	TRBJ1-6	TRBD1	CASSIRQGTGNSPLHF	TGTGCCAGTAGTATAAGACAGGGGACGGGAAATTCACCCCTCCACTTT
-	TRBV7-9	TRBJ1-2	TRBD1	CASSLDFGQGNGYTF	TGTGCCAGCAGCTTAGACTTTGGACAGGGGAATGGCTACACCTTC
-	TRBV4-1	TRBJ2-7	-	CASSQERSGPRTYEQYF	TGCGCCAGCAGCCAAGAACGGTCAGGGCCTAGAACCTACGAGCAGTACTTC
-	TRBV19	TRBJ2-7	-	CASSIRGISYEQYF	TGTGCCAGTAGTATCAGGGGTATCTCCTACGAGCAGTACTTC
-	TRBV7-7	TRBJ2-3	TRBD2	CASSPRTSGGDTQYF	TGTGCCAGCAGCCCAAGGACTAGCGGGGGGGATACGCAGTATTTT
once	TRBV14	TRBJ2-2	-	CASSQEGQAALGELFF	TGTGCCAGCAGCCAAGAGGGGCAGGCCGCGCTCGGGGAGCTGTTTTTT
-	TRBV28	TRBJ1-1	-	CASSSSRGEAFF	TGTGCCAGCAGTTCGAGCCGGGGTGAAGCTTTCTTT